A selection of T cell receptor beta chains follows, all from one sample in a study of blood T cell repertoires in COVID-19. Using immunoSEQ multiplex PCR, the repertoire was profiled, and TCRdb retains in-frame clones only, with some absent. This table has 130,000 or so clones, around 83% appearing once. Sequenced sample: peripheral blood. Receptors were obtained from a man older than 75 with active or convalescent COVID-19. CDR3s include the opening cysteine and the closing phenylalanine or tryptophan. Fields, in order: clone size, V gene, J gene, CDR3 protein. Size values are once, few and many counts, or a class for expanded clones, and some rows have none.

clone size: NA
V gene: TRBV5-1
J gene: TRBJ2-3
CDR3 protein: CASSSRVDSTDTQYF

clone size: once
V gene: TRBV10-3
J gene: TRBJ2-2
CDR3 protein: CAISTSGGSGELFF

clone size: once
V gene: TRBV6-5
J gene: TRBJ1-4
CDR3 protein: CASSYGGESEKLFF

clone size: NA
V gene: TRBV11-2
J gene: TRBJ2-6
CDR3 protein: CASSQRSSGANVLTF

clone size: NA
V gene: TRBV19
J gene: TRBJ1-1
CDR3 protein: CASSVHGENTEAFF

clone size: NA
V gene: TRBV27
J gene: TRBJ1-6
CDR3 protein: CASRQGAQINSPLHF

clone size: NA
V gene: TRBV6-6
J gene: TRBJ2-1
CDR3 protein: CASRAVEGAYNEQFF

clone size: NA
V gene: TRBV4-3
J gene: TRBJ2-7
CDR3 protein: CASSQDWGPYEQYF

clone size: once
V gene: TRBV18
J gene: TRBJ2-1
CDR3 protein: CASSPETGGNEQFF

clone size: NA
V gene: TRBV29-1
J gene: TRBJ2-5
CDR3 protein: CSLRLPHRGKETQYF

clone size: NA
V gene: TRBV30
J gene: TRBJ1-2
CDR3 protein: CAWRLPGYGYTF

clone size: NA
V gene: TRBV5-6
J gene: TRBJ2-5
CDR3 protein: CASSLELAGGQETQYF

clone size: NA
V gene: TRBV5-1
J gene: TRBJ2-5
CDR3 protein: CASSLTTGPSTQYF

clone size: NA
V gene: TRBV6-5
J gene: TRBJ2-1
CDR3 protein: CATGGATYNEQFF

clone size: NA
V gene: TRBV4-3
J gene: TRBJ1-6
CDR3 protein: CASSQDEGRENSPLHF

clone size: NA
V gene: TRBV11-3
J gene: TRBJ2-2
CDR3 protein: CASSLEGRGANTGELFF

clone size: NA
V gene: TRBV29-1
J gene: TRBJ1-1
CDR3 protein: CSVKGWSGTGVNTEAFF

clone size: NA
V gene: TRBV5-1
J gene: TRBJ1-2
CDR3 protein: CASSPKPGEAYGYTF

clone size: few
V gene: TRBV19
J gene: TRBJ1-1
CDR3 protein: CASDAGILREAFF

clone size: once
V gene: TRBV28
J gene: TRBJ1-4
CDR3 protein: CASSLPGSGNEKLFF

clone size: NA
V gene: TRBV4-3
J gene: TRBJ1-6
CDR3 protein: CASSRAGDSPLHF

clone size: NA
V gene: TRBV5-6
J gene: TRBJ2-2
CDR3 protein: CASSSGQGSGELFF

clone size: few
V gene: TRBV7-2
J gene: TRBJ2-5
CDR3 protein: CASSQSEQGSRTQYF

clone size: NA
V gene: TRBV5-6
J gene: TRBJ2-1
CDR3 protein: CASSSASNNEQFF

clone size: NA
V gene: TRBV12-3/TRBV12-4
J gene: TRBJ2-3
CDR3 protein: CASSLTGTDTQYF

clone size: NA
V gene: TRBV19
J gene: TRBJ1-6
CDR3 protein: CASRMGQFYNSPLHF

clone size: NA
V gene: TRBV7-2
J gene: TRBJ1-3
CDR3 protein: CASSLVYGNTIYF

clone size: NA
V gene: TRBV28
J gene: TRBJ1-5
CDR3 protein: CASSDRTGGHQPQHF

clone size: NA
V gene: TRBV5-5
J gene: TRBJ2-7
CDR3 protein: CASSRTSSEYAYEQYF

clone size: few
V gene: TRBV25-1
J gene: TRBJ1-5
CDR3 protein: CASSEHGSNQPQHF

clone size: NA
V gene: TRBV7-2
J gene: TRBJ2-2
CDR3 protein: CASSSKTGKNTGELFF

clone size: NA
V gene: TRBV2
J gene: TRBJ1-2
CDR3 protein: CASSAQDRGRSGGYTF

clone size: NA
V gene: TRBV5-1
J gene: TRBJ2-7
CDR3 protein: CASSPYGGEQYF

clone size: NA
V gene: TRBV5-4
J gene: TRBJ1-2
CDR3 protein: CASSSGDGGYTF

clone size: NA
V gene: TRBV4-1
J gene: TRBJ1-1
CDR3 protein: CASRRDRDTEAFF

clone size: once
V gene: TRBV6-6
J gene: TRBJ1-4
CDR3 protein: CASSYSGGEKLFF

clone size: NA
V gene: TRBV5-1
J gene: TRBJ1-5
CDR3 protein: CASSLGAGRNQPQHF

clone size: NA
V gene: TRBV5-5
J gene: TRBJ2-7
CDR3 protein: CASSLAVAGGNYEQYF

clone size: NA
V gene: TRBV7-2
J gene: TRBJ1-1
CDR3 protein: CASVQIVNTEAFF

clone size: NA
V gene: TRBV28
J gene: TRBJ1-3
CDR3 protein: CASTSGGLRGNTIYF

clone size: few
V gene: TRBV7-3
J gene: TRBJ1-1
CDR3 protein: CASRGNLLPAFF

clone size: once
V gene: TRBV27
J gene: TRBJ1-1
CDR3 protein: CASSYGQDHTEAFF

clone size: NA
V gene: TRBV6-2/TRBV6-3
J gene: TRBJ2-1
CDR3 protein: CASSYPESGQFF

clone size: NA
V gene: TRBV19
J gene: TRBJ2-7
CDR3 protein: CASSPSRSGTQYF

clone size: NA
V gene: TRBV18
J gene: TRBJ1-5
CDR3 protein: CASGTGDRSQPQHF

clone size: NA
V gene: TRBV6-5
J gene: TRBJ2-6
CDR3 protein: CASKRLGEGANVLTF

clone size: NA
V gene: TRBV9
J gene: TRBJ1-5
CDR3 protein: CASSPLVGQGVVCNQPQHF

clone size: once
V gene: TRBV7-2
J gene: TRBJ2-3
CDR3 protein: CASSRSGGAGDTQYF

clone size: NA
V gene: TRBV10-3
J gene: TRBJ2-7
CDR3 protein: CAITTGLTGSEQYF

clone size: NA
V gene: TRBV5-1
J gene: TRBJ2-5
CDR3 protein: CASSWDNTQETQYF

clone size: NA
V gene: TRBV14
J gene: TRBJ1-2
CDR3 protein: CASSENRGGDYGYTF

clone size: NA
V gene: TRBV7-2
J gene: TRBJ2-3
CDR3 protein: CASSLTHGVLWDTQYF

clone size: NA
V gene: TRBV7-8
J gene: TRBJ1-1
CDR3 protein: CASSLRDRRDAFF

clone size: NA
V gene: TRBV19
J gene: TRBJ2-6
CDR3 protein: CASRSAGANVLTF

clone size: few
V gene: TRBV7-3
J gene: TRBJ2-5
CDR3 protein: CASSQRAGGSQYF

clone size: NA
V gene: TRBV7-2
J gene: TRBJ2-3
CDR3 protein: CASSQRIGFKTDTQYF

clone size: NA
V gene: TRBV24-1
J gene: TRBJ2-5
CDR3 protein: CATKVFCVRTGLETQYF

clone size: NA
V gene: TRBV5-1
J gene: TRBJ1-4
CDR3 protein: CASSLQGIDEKLFF

clone size: NA
V gene: TRBV7-2
J gene: TRBJ2-3
CDR3 protein: CASSLGTGSGLTDTQYF